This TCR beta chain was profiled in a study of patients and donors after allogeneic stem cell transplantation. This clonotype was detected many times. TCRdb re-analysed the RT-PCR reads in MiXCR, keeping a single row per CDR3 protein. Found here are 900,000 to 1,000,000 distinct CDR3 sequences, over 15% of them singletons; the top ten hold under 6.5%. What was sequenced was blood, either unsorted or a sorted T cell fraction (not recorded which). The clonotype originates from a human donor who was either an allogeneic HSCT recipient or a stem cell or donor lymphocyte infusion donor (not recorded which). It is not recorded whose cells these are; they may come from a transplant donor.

The CDR3 region is CASSPGTGGNTEAFF. The CDR3 DNA reads as TGTGCCAGCTCACCAGGGACAGGCGGGAACACTGAAGCTTTCTTT. The chain carries TRBV18 and TRBJ1-1; 8 bases line up with TRBD1. The CDR3 extends over 15 amino acids. V was clipped by 2 bases and J by 1 base; unmatched bases: 3. Germline assignment: CDR1 KGHSH and CDR2 LQKENI.